This T cell receptor beta chain was sequenced during a study of cytomegalovirus exposure and HLA in healthy donors. The study, taken as a whole, reports: Most TCR sequences were seen very rarely across donors, but some public TCRs occurred in many.

Sequencing used immunoSEQ multiplex PCR; TCRdb keeps in-frame clones, though not all of them. This table has 150,000 to 180,000 clones, approximately 86% appearing once. Turning to this clone: Its antigen is unidentified.

There are 15 residues in the CDR3. Trimming at V came to 1 base and at J to 2 bases, leaving 3 bases not matched to a gene. Germline loops: CDR1 LGHNA, CDR2 YSLEER. The sequence came from a young man in good health and CMV-seropositive. Sequences were obtained from PBMCs. The chain is built from TRBV4-3 and TRBJ2-7; TRBD1 matches 9 bases. The CDR3 region has the DNA TGCGCCAGCAGCCAAGGACAGGGGGGTCCCTACGAGCAGTACTTC. Translating it yields CASSQGQGGPYEQYF.